This TCR beta chain was profiled in a study of CD8+CD57+ T cells in acquired aplastic anemia. The wider study: The DNA of sorted CD4+ and CD8+ cells averaged 3.2 ug. Average CD4+ read depth in healthy donors was 10 million to 12 million reads.

The template used for profiling TCR beta VDJ and CDR3 was genomic DNA. TCRdb re-called the reads with MiXCR, one entry per CDR3 protein. The sample consists of about 180,000 distinct CDR3 sequences, less than 55% of them appearing once. Study observations and caveats: Researchers report that 25 to 30 CD8+ CDR3 sequences appeared in both patients and controls. Patients and controls were not found to differ significantly in CD8+ Simpson's diversity.

In its sample, this clonotype was seen many times. Its antigen is not identified. This CDR3 is 15 amino acids long. Germline assignment: CDR1 LGHNA and CDR2 YNFKEQ. The V end was cut by 1 base, the J end by 1 base, with 8 bases between. The chain is built from TRBV4-2 and TRBJ2-1, with D unclear. Sequencing used sorted CD4+, CD8+, or CD8+CD57+ T cells (not recorded which) from PBMCs. The TCR comes from a human donor in good health. This CDR3 is CASSQAHLSYNEQFF. As DNA, the CDR3 is TGTGCCAGCAGCCAAGCCCACTTATCCTACAATGAGCAGTTCTTC.